A single sample is the source of the 31 T cell receptor beta chains below, sequenced in a study of T-cell reconstitution after alpha-beta-depleted transplantation in children. Unique molecular identifiers featured in how the TCRbeta library was prepared. TCRdb itself ran the PCR reads through MiXCR, one entry per CDR3 protein. The data contain about 500,000 distinct CDR3 sequences, approximately 32% of them singletons. Sequencing used PBMCs from the stem cell graft donor, obtained from the stem cell graft. These receptors originate from a human donor who donated a stem cell graft to a child with aplastic anemia.

The table lists this clonotype with a few counts. The chain couples TRBV12-3 or TRBV12-4 to TRBJ1-2, with 10 bases that match TRBD1. Germline trimming cut 5 bases from V and 5 bases from J; bases unmatched to any gene: 8. The CDR3 is 15 residues long. The DNA of the CDR3 is TGTGCCAGCAGTCATGACAGGGGGCTTGGGTATGGCTACACCTTC. As protein: CASSHDRGLGYGYTF.

The chain employs TRBV7-2 and TRBJ2-7; TRBD2 agrees at 8 bases. The CDR3 consists of 16 residues. Germline V gene lookup returns CDR1 SGHTA and CDR2 FQGNSA. V was clipped by 4 bases and J by 6 bases; unmatched bases: 14. The CDR3 bases are TGTGCCAGCAGCTCTCGGAGCGGGAGCGCGACGGGCGAGCAGTACTTC. Its protein is CASSSRSGSATGEQYF.

This sequence joins TRBV20-1 and TRBJ2-7; 8 bases agree with TRBD1. The germline gives CDR1 DFQATT, CDR2 SNEGSKA (reference sequence). The CDR3 consists of 13 residues. J lost 6 bases, V lost 5 bases, and 9 bases had no gene match. The CDR3: CSAGQGSVGEQYF. CDR3 DNA sequence: TGCAGTGCTGGACAGGGCTCGGTTGGCGAGCAGTACTTC.

This chain links TRBV4-2 with TRBJ1-5; D gene unclear. Trimming left V 1 base short and J 2 bases short, with 12 bases between. The CDR3 has 16 residues. Per the germline V gene, CDR1 is LGHNA and CDR2 is YNFKEQ. This CDR3 is CASSQGSSRGNQPQHF. In DNA form, the CDR3 reads TGTGCCAGCAGCCAAGGGTCGAGTAGGGGCAATCAGCCCCAGCATTTT.

The chain is built from TRBV5-4 and TRBJ2-4, with 10 bases that match TRBD2. CDR1 SGHNT and CDR2 YYREEE come from the germline V gene (reference sequence). V gave up 3 bases and J gave up 2 bases; unmatched junction bases: 8. This CDR3 has 17 residues. This CDR3 is CASSSDRAGGTKNIQYF. The CDR3 bases are TGTGCCAGCAGCTCAGACCGAGCGGGAGGGACCAAAAACATTCAGTACTTC.

This clonotype was picked up one time. The rearrangement links TRBV4-2 to TRBJ2-5, with D possibly matching TRBD2 (6 bases). CDR3 length equals 16 residues. V was pared by 0 bases and J by 5 bases, with 16 bases between. CDR1 LGHNA and CDR2 YNFKEQ come from the germline V gene. The chain's CDR3 is CASSQDGVAAGETQYF. The CDR3 nucleotides read TGTGCCAGCAGCCAAGATGGGGTAGCGGCGGGGGAGACCCAGTACTTC.

The chain carries TRBV6-2 or TRBV6-3 and TRBJ2-2, with D hard to call. V was clipped by 7 bases and J by 2 bases, with 5 bases between them. The CDR3 has 12 amino acids. CDR1 is MNHEY, CDR2 SVGEGT, per germline. The CDR3 coding sequence is TGTGCCAGCACTAAAAACACCGGGGAGCTGTTTTTT. The encoded protein is CASTKNTGELFF.

The chain carries TRBV7-2 and TRBJ2-2; 14 bases map to TRBD2. Germline trimming cut 4 bases from V and 7 bases from J; bases unmatched to any gene: 8. The CDR3 runs to 17 residues. CDR1 is SGHTA, CDR2 FQGNSA, per germline. This CDR3 is CASSSPGLAGVNGELFF. CDR3 nucleotides: TGTGCCAGCAGCTCGCCGGGACTAGCGGGAGTCAACGGGGAGCTGTTTTTT.

This sequence joins TRBV7-8 and TRBJ2-3; TRBD1 is a possible D gene (6 bases). V was trimmed by 0 bases and J by 0 bases, leaving 13 bases between them. Germline V gene sequence: CDR1 SGHVS, CDR2 FQNEAQ. The CDR3 has 17 amino acids. CDR3 nucleotide sequence: TGTGCCAGCAGCTTAGCGGGGGCAGGATGGAGCACAGATACGCAGTATTTT. This encodes CASSLAGAGWSTDTQYF.

The table lists this clonotype with a few counts. The chain is built from TRBV12-3 or TRBV12-4 and TRBJ2-3; 11 bases are shared with TRBD2. The CDR3 has 17 residues. Trimming removed 2 bases from V and 2 bases from J; junction bases left unmatched: 6. Here the CDR3 reads CASSLPLAGGVTDTQYF. The DNA of the CDR3 is TGTGCCAGCAGTTTACCCTTAGCGGGAGGGGTCACAGATACGCAGTATTTT.

The chain recombines TRBV12-3 or TRBV12-4 with TRBJ1-5; D ambiguous. Trimming removed 6 bases from V and 0 bases from J, with 12 bases in between. The CDR3 contains 15 residues. The CDR3 DNA reads TGTGCCAGCAGCACTATAGTTTTTAGCAATCAGCCCCAGCATTTT. Translated: CASSTIVFSNQPQHF.

In its sample, this clonotype was seen a few times. The chain combines TRBV7-2 with TRBJ2-2, with D possibly being TRBD2 (6 bases). Trimming took 1 base from V and 6 from J, leaving 12 bases between them. The CDR3 sequence is 15 residues long. In germline, CDR1 is SGHTA, CDR2 FQGNSA. The CDR3 nucleotides read TGTGCCAGCAGCTTAGGTCTAACTAGCCCCGGGGAGCTGTTTTTT. This codes for CASSLGLTSPGELFF.

The chain is built from TRBV7-9 and TRBJ1-5, with a weak D call TRBD1 (5 bases). Per germline, CDR1 SEHNR and CDR2 FQNEAQ (reference sequence). Trimming cost V 1 base and J 0 bases, with 10 bases left between them. The CDR3 is 16 residues long. The DNA for the CDR3 is TGTGCCAGCAGCTTAGGGGGTGGGGGTAGCAATCAGCCCCAGCATTTT. Encoded protein: CASSLGGGGSNQPQHF. The full variable domain, its missing parts supplied by reference TRBV7-9 and TRBJ1-5, is DTGVSQNPRHKITKRGQNVTFRCDPISEHNRLYWYRQTLGQGPEFLTYFQNEAQLEKSRLLSDRFSAERPKGSFSTLEIQRTEQGDSAMYLCASSLGGGGSNQPQHFGDGTRLSIL.

The chain carries TRBV6-4 and TRBJ2-3; D call uncertain. Germline V CDR1 and CDR2: MRHNA, SNTAGT. The ends were cut back, 10 bases at V and 2 bases at J, with 16 bases in the middle. The CDR3 length is 14 residues. The CDR3 coding sequence is TGTGCCATCAACCCCAGCCAGATCACAGATACGCAGTATTTT. It is translated as CAINPSQITDTQYF.

The chain carries TRBV15 and TRBJ2-3; 12 bases map to TRBD2. The CDR3 runs 15 residues. Trimming cost V 1 base and J 4 bases; bases outside gene matches: 0. Germline assignment: CDR1 LNHNV and CDR2 YYDKDF (reference sequence). The chain's CDR3 is CATSRGLAGADTQYF. CDR3 DNA sequence: TGTGCCACCAGCAGAGGACTAGCGGGGGCAGATACGCAGTATTTT.

The chain joins TRBV5-1 to TRBJ1-1, with no clear D. V was trimmed by 1 base and J by 5 bases, leaving 12 bases between them. Germline V gives CDR1 SGHRS, CDR2 YFSETQ. This CDR3 spans 14 amino acids. CDR3 protein: CASSLLPVGTEAFF. The CDR3 coding sequence is TGCGCCAGCAGCTTGTTGCCAGTTGGGACTGAAGCTTTCTTT. Drawing the rest from reference TRBV5-1 and TRBJ1-1, the complete variable domain is KAGVTQTPRYLIKTRGQQVTLSCSPISGHRSVSWYQQTPGQGLQFLFEYFSETQRNKGNFPGRFSGRQFSNSRSEMNVSTLELGDSALYLCASSLLPVGTEAFFGQGTRLTVV.

V is TRBV7-3 and J is TRBJ2-7; 11 nucleotides align to TRBD2. Germline lookup yields CDR1 SGHTA and CDR2 FQGTGA. The CDR3 extends over 16 amino acids. After removal of 5 bases from V and 2 bases from J, the junction contained 8 bases not matched to a gene. The CDR3 bases are TGTGCCAGCAGCCCCGACGGGACTAGCGGTACCTACGAGCAGTACTTC. Encoded protein: CASSPDGTSGTYEQYF.

The V and J genes are TRBV25-1 and TRBJ1-2; D is unresolved. Deletions cut 2 bases from V and 3 bases from J, with 16 bases between. This CDR3 region has 16 residues. CDR1 MGHDK and CDR2 SYGVNS come from the germline V gene. CDR3 nucleotides: TGTGCCAGCAGTGAAATTGATGGGGTTGTCGACTATGGCTACACCTTC. Protein sequence: CASSEIDGVVDYGYTF.

This clonotype has more than one count but fewer than ten. The V gene is TRBV20-1, the J gene TRBJ1-2, with 7 bases identical to TRBD1. Germline V lookup: CDR1 DFQATT, CDR2 SNEGSKA (reference sequence). J lost 4 bases, V lost 4 bases, and 6 bases had no gene match. This CDR3 is 13 amino acids long. CDR3 loop: CSAMTGWSYGYTF. DNA for the CDR3: TGCAGTGCTATGACAGGGTGGTCCTATGGCTACACCTTC.

The chain carries TRBV7-2 and TRBJ2-5; 10 bases agree with TRBD2. V gave up 3 bases and J gave up 2 bases; unmatched junction bases: 3. Germline V gives CDR1 SGHTA, CDR2 FQGNSA. The CDR3 has 15 amino acids. DNA for the CDR3: TGTGCCAGCAGCTTCCGGACTAGCGGACAAGAGACCCAGTACTTC. This sequence encodes CASSFRTSGQETQYF.

This clonotype was detected a few times. The chain couples TRBV20-1 to TRBJ2-2; 10 positions match TRBD2. J lost 3 bases, V lost 5 bases, and 3 bases had no gene match. Germline-derived CDR1 and CDR2 are DFQATT and SNEGSKA (reference sequence). The CDR3 has 14 amino acids. The CDR3 loop is CSAQGLADTGELFF. In nucleotides, the CDR3 is TGCAGTGCTCAAGGACTAGCGGACACCGGGGAGCTGTTTTTT.

This clonotype appeared a few times. The gene calls are TRBV7-2 and TRBJ2-5, with D hard to call. The germline V and J ends were trimmed by 5 bases and 3 bases, with 16 bases remaining between them. Germline V gene lookup returns CDR1 SGHTA and CDR2 FQGNSA. This CDR3 comprises 15 residues. Here the CDR3 reads CASSPQRTEKETQYF. DNA of the CDR3: TGTGCCAGCAGCCCCCAACGGACGGAAAAAGAGACCCAGTACTTC.

In its sample, this clonotype was seen a few times. The chain recombines TRBV4-2 with TRBJ2-7; 7 nucleotides align to TRBD2. CDR1 and CDR2 (germline): LGHNA, YNFKEQ. The CDR3 extends over 15 amino acids. The V segment lost 5 bases and the J segment 0 bases; nucleotides outside the gene matches: 7. CDR3 in amino acids: CASSSLAESSYEQYF. CDR3 nucleotide sequence: TGTGCCAGCAGCTCCCTAGCGGAAAGCTCCTACGAGCAGTACTTC.

The gene calls are TRBV7-2 and TRBJ2-2; 7 nucleotides align to TRBD2. V trimming: 4 bases; J trimming: 0 bases; junction bases outside the gene matches: 5. The V gene's germline CDR1 is SGHTA and CDR2 FQGNSA. This CDR3 is built from 16 residues. For the CDR3, the DNA is TGTGCCAGCAGCTCAAAGCGGGACCCGAACACCGGGGAGCTGTTTTTT. Its protein product is CASSSKRDPNTGELFF. The complete variable domain, with remaining parts taken from reference TRBV7-2 and TRBJ2-2, reads GAGVSQSPSNKVTEKGKDVELRCDPISGHTALYWYRQSLGQGLEFLIYFQGNSAPDKSGLPSDRFSAERTGGSVSTLTIQRTQQEDSAVYLCASSSKRDPNTGELFFGEGSRLTVL.

This clonotype appeared a few times. The chain recombines TRBV20-1 with TRBJ1-4, with D hard to call. The CDR3 spans 12 residues. V was clipped by 3 bases and J by 6 bases, with 8 bases between them. The germline gives CDR1 DFQATT, CDR2 SNEGSKA (reference sequence). The CDR3: CSASGRDEKLFF. The CDR3 nucleotides read TGCAGTGCTAGCGGGAGGGATGAAAAACTGTTTTTT.

In its sample, this clonotype was seen a few times. The rearrangement joins TRBV29-1 to TRBJ2-1, with 9 positions matching TRBD2. The V segment lost 5 bases and the J segment 10 bases; nucleotides outside the gene matches: 12. This CDR3 spans 14 amino acids. The germline gives CDR1 SQVTM, CDR2 ANQGSEA. The CDR3 loop is CSVLAGEGHYEQFF. The CDR3 DNA reads as TGCAGCGTTTTAGCGGGAGAGGGCCATTACGAGCAGTTCTTC.

V is TRBV3-1 and J is TRBJ1-2, with 7 bases identical to TRBD1. This CDR3 comprises 14 residues. Per germline, CDR1 LGHDT and CDR2 YNNKEL (reference sequence). Losses at the gene ends were 0 bases for V and 8 bases for J; bases not matched to a gene: 6. The CDR3 DNA reads TGTGCCAGCAGCCAAGATTCAGGGGGAAGAGGCTACACCTTC. Translating it yields CASSQDSGGRGYTF.

The J gene is TRBJ2-2, the V gene TRBV11-2; D call uncertain. The CDR3 runs to 14 residues. Germline CDR1 is SGHAT and CDR2 is FQNNGV. Between the trimmed V and J ends, which lost 7 bases and 7 bases, there was a span of 16 bases. The DNA of the CDR3 is TGTGCCAGCACTCCTACCAATTCGAACGGGGAGCTGTTTTTT. Protein: CASTPTNSNGELFF. Using reference TRBV11-2 and TRBJ2-2 for the parts outside the CDR3, the full variable domain is EAGVAQSPRYKIIEKRQSVAFWCNPISGHATLYWYQQILGQGPKLLIQFQNNGVVDDSQLPKDRFSAERLKGVDSTLKIQPAKLEDSAVYLCASTPTNSNGELFFGEGSRLTVL.

There are a few counts of this clonotype. The chain joins TRBV4-3 to TRBJ2-6; D is ambiguous. The CDR3 covers 15 residues. CDR1 is LGHNA and CDR2 is YSLEER in the germline V gene. The V end lost 4 bases, the J end lost 0 bases, and 7 bases lay between the germline ends. CDR3 protein: CASSLGHSGANVLTF. Written as DNA, the CDR3 is TGCGCCAGCAGCCTAGGTCACTCTGGGGCCAACGTCCTGACTTTC.

The chain recombines TRBV29-1 with TRBJ2-5; D uncertain. CDR3 length equals 15 residues. The V end was cut by 0 bases, the J end by 4 bases, with 15 bases between. The germline V gene has CDR1 SQVTM and CDR2 ANQGSEA. The chain's CDR3 is CSVEDRGRRGETQYF. The CDR3 DNA follows: TGCAGCGTTGAAGATCGTGGCCGCCGAGGAGAGACCCAGTACTTC.

This clonotype showed up just a few times. This chain uses TRBV7-9 with TRBJ2-7; D gene ambiguous. With 1 base removed from V and 6 bases from J, the gap between germline ends came to 16 bases. Germline lookup yields CDR1 SEHNR and CDR2 FQNEAQ (reference sequence). The CDR3 is 15 residues long. CDR3 nucleotides: TGTGCCAGCAGCTTAGTAGTAGCTCGATCGGGCGAGCAGTACTTC. Amino acids: CASSLVVARSGEQYF.